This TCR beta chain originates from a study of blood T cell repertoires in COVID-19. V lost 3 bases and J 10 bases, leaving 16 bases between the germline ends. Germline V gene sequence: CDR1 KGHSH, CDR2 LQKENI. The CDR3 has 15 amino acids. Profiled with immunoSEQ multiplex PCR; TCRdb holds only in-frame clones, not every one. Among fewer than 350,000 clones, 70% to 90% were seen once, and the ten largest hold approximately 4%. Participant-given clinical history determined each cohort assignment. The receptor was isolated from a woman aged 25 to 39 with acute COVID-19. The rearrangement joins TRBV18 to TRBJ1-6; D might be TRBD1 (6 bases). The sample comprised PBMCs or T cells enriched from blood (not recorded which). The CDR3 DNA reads TGTGCCAGCTCACCCCGGGACATTCCGGAATCACCCCTCCACTTT. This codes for CASSPRDIPESPLHF.